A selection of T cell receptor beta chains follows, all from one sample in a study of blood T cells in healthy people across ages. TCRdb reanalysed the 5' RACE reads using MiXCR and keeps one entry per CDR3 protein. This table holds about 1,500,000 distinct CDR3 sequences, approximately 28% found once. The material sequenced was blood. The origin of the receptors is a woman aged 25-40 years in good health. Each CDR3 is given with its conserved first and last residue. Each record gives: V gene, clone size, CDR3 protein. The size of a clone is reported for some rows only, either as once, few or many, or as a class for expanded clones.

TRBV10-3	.	CAISDNDRDPTDTQYF
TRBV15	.	CATSRSGTQKRETQYF
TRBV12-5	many	CASGRLDYGYTF
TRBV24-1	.	CAIQGAGTDTQYF
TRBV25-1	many	CASVAGLSSYEQYF
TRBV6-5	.	CASRRTPQLDTQYF
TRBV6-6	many	CASSYDGRYEQYF
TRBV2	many	CASSEGIQNIQYF
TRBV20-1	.	CSASDPATATYERYF
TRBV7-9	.	CASSYLLRGENTEAFF
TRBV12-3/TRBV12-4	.	CASSPPGSGTYNEQYF
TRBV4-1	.	CASSQDPGAGGDNEQFF
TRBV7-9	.	CASSPVGGPTGTQYF
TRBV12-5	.	CASGLDQDRGPGNTEAFF
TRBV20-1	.	CSASDSDQETQYF
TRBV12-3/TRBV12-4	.	CASGLAPSGRAHEQFF
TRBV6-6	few	CASSYSIAGGGEKLFF
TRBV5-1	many	CASLGQGVDSEQFF
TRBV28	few	CASSLISGTGPDEQYF
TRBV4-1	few	CASSQDVDSDEKLFF
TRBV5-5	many	CASSLGWTGSYEQYF
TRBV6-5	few	CASSYSRGQGGNTIYF
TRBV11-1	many	CASGKAVSGANVLTF
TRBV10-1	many	CASSFPGTGDSYEQYF
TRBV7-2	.	CASSADRYSGANVLTF
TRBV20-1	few	CSAIVPRGSTDTQYF
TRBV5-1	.	CASSLRTSGASGSEQFF
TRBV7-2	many	CASSLSSGKNYEQYF